The 23 T cell receptor beta chains given below trace back to one sample, sequenced in a study of cytomegalovirus exposure and HLA in healthy donors. Primers included in the PCR were 60 Vbeta and 13 Jbeta primers. Sequenced by immunoSEQ multiplex PCR; TCRdb stores in-frame clones only, minus some. Of under 170,000 clones listed, around 75% are singletons. The material sequenced was PBMCs. Source of these receptors: a human donor in good health.

The rearrangement links TRBV29-1 to TRBJ2-7, with 13 bases matching TRBD2. The CDR3 is 14 amino acids. In germline, CDR1 is SQVTM, CDR2 ANQGSEA. J lost 3 bases, V lost 6 bases, and 5 bases had no gene match. CDR3 DNA: TGCAGCGTAGGGACTAGCGGGGCGGTCTACGAGCAGTACTTC. Protein: CSVGTSGAVYEQYF.

The chain employs TRBV5-8 and TRBJ1-5; D gene unclear. Germline V gives CDR1 SGHTS, CDR2 YDEGEE. V was shortened by 6 bases and J by 3 bases, with 13 bases between the two germline ends. The CDR3 extends over 14 amino acids. In nucleotides, the CDR3 is TGTGCCAGCAATGGCGGCGCCTTCAATCAGCCCCAGCATTTT. Encoded protein: CASNGGAFNQPQHF.

The chain has TRBV2 and TRBJ2-7, with a tentative D call TRBD1 (5 bases). This CDR3 region has 12 residues. From germline, CDR1 is SNHLY and CDR2 FYNNEI. With 4 bases removed from V and 3 bases from J, the gap between germline ends came to 7 bases. The CDR3 sequence: CASSGQHYEQYF. Written as DNA, the CDR3 is TGTGCCAGCAGTGGACAGCACTACGAGCAGTACTTC.

This sequence joins TRBV19 and TRBJ2-7; 8 positions agree with TRBD1. This CDR3 has 13 amino acids. The J segment lost 5 bases and the V segment lost 4 bases, leaving 4 bases of the junction unmatched. Germline lookup yields CDR1 LNHDA and CDR2 SQIVND (reference sequence). The CDR3 sequence is CASSTTGVDEQYF. CDR3 in DNA: TGTGCCAGTAGTACGACAGGGGTGGACGAGCAGTACTTC.

V is TRBV11-2 and J is TRBJ1-6, with 7 bases fitting TRBD1. Losses at the gene ends were 5 bases for V and 9 bases for J; bases not matched to a gene: 13. CDR1 is SGHAT, CDR2 FQNNGV, per germline. The CDR3 runs 16 residues. CDR3 in DNA: TGTGCCAGCAGCCGAAATACAGGGGACCCTAGTTCACCCCTCCACTTT. The encoded protein is CASSRNTGDPSSPLHF.

The rearrangement joins TRBV7-2 to TRBJ2-1; maybe TRBD2 (5 bases). V lost 2 bases and J lost 13, with 24 bases in between. Germline V lookup: CDR1 SGHTA, CDR2 FQGNSA. CDR3 length: 16 residues. This chain's CDR3 is CASSLNAGPDSRDQFF. CDR3 nucleotides: TGTGCCAGCAGCTTAAATGCCGGGCCGGACTCAAGGGATCAGTTCTTC.

This sequence joins TRBV7-9 and TRBJ2-5, with D hard to call. The ends were cut back, 5 bases at V and 4 bases at J, with 20 bases in the middle. Germline V gene data show CDR1 as SEHNR and CDR2 as FQNEAQ (reference sequence). The CDR3 totals 16 residues. The DNA of the CDR3 is TGTGCCAGCAGCCTAGAGGTCCAGGCGATGGGAGAGACCCAGTACTTC. Translated: CASSLEVQAMGETQYF.

This chain links TRBV15 with TRBJ2-2; D is unresolved. Germline values: CDR1 LNHNV, CDR2 YYDKDF (reference sequence). Trimming removed 5 bases at V and 3 bases at J, with 10 bases between. There are 14 residues in the CDR3. CDR3 sequence (DNA): TGTGCCACCAGCGAGGCACCTCACACCGGGGAGCTGTTTTTT. Its translation is CATSEAPHTGELFF.

There are a few counts of this clone. The chain has TRBV5-8 and TRBJ2-1; a possible D gene is TRBD2 (5 bases). The CDR3 has 12 residues. Germline CDR1 reads SGHTS; CDR2 reads YDEGEE. The V end was cut by 0 bases, the J end by 7 bases, with 5 bases between. The CDR3, as DNA: TGTGCCAGCAGCTTGGTAGCGAATGAGCAGTTCTTC. Translated: CASSLVANEQFF. Using reference TRBV5-8 and TRBJ2-1 for the parts outside the CDR3, the full variable domain is EAGVTQSPTHLIKTRGQQATLRCSPISGHTSVYWYQQALGLGLQFLLWYDEGEERNRGNFPPRFSGRQFPNYSSELNVNALELEDSALYLCASSLVANEQFFGPGTRLTVL.

This clone showed up just a few times. The J gene is TRBJ1-5, the V gene TRBV15; perhaps TRBD1 as D (6 bases). Trimming took 7 bases from V and 4 from J, leaving 11 bases between them. Germline CDR1 and CDR2: LNHNV and YYDKDF (reference sequence). The CDR3 contains 13 residues. The CDR3 nucleotides are TGTGCCACCAAGGACAGAGGAAATCAGCCCCAGCATTTT. It encodes CATKDRGNQPQHF. The whole variable domain, remainder taken from reference TRBV15 and TRBJ1-5, is DAMVIQNPRYQVTQFGKPVTLSCSQTLNHNVMYWYQQKSSQAPKLLFHYYDKDFNNEADTPDNFQSRRPNTSFCFLDIRSPGLGDTAMYLCATKDRGNQPQHFGDGTRLSIL.

CDR3 sequence reads: CASEELGGTGELFF. CDR3 in DNA: TGTGCCAGCGAGGAGTTGGGGGGCACCGGGGAGCTGTTTTTT. V and J are TRBV27 and TRBJ2-2, with D tentatively TRBD2 (6 bases). CDR1 is MNHEY, CDR2 SMNVEV, per germline (reference sequence). This CDR3 region has 14 residues. Trimming stripped 8 bases from V and 4 bases from J, with 14 bases between.

This rearrangement joins TRBV28 to TRBJ2-2; 9 nucleotides match TRBD1. Germline V gene data show CDR1 as MDHEN and CDR2 as SYDVKM. Germline trimming cut 2 bases from V and 7 bases from J; bases unmatched to any gene: 8. The CDR3 runs to 16 residues. CDR3 region: CASSLPGQGVRGELFF. The CDR3 DNA reads TGTGCCAGCAGTTTACCGGGACAGGGAGTTCGCGGGGAGCTGTTTTTT. The full variable domain, rest sourced from reference TRBV28 and TRBJ2-2, is DVKVTQSSRYLVKRTGEKVFLECVQDMDHENMFWYRQDPGLGLRLIYFSYDVKMKEKGDIPEGYSVSREKKERFSLILESASTNQTSMYLCASSLPGQGVRGELFFGEGSRLTVL.

CDR3 coding DNA: TGTGCCTGGAGTCCTGACGGGGGGCTGTTAGAGCAGTACTTC. Translating gives CAWSPDGGLLEQYF. The chain carries TRBV30 and TRBJ2-5; D is perhaps TRBD2 (7 bases). CDR3 length equals 14 residues. V was shortened by 2 bases and J by 11 bases, with 21 bases between the two germline ends. The germline V gene encodes CDR1 GTSNPN and CDR2 SVGIG (reference sequence).

With regard to this clone: Relative to the germline gene, one junction end is altered; a read error may explain this. The chain recombines TRBV11-2 with TRBJ1-2, with unresolved D. This CDR3 region has 13 residues. Per germline, CDR1 SGHAT and CDR2 FQNNGV. CDR3 nucleotides: TGTGCCAGCAGCATCCGGTTTAACGATGGCTACACCTTC. It codes for CASSIRFNDGYTF.

To note about this clone: The sample contains more than one DNA sequence encoding this CDR3. The chain links TRBV11-2 to TRBJ1-1, with D unresolved. The CDR3 contains 15 residues. Germline V lookup: CDR1 SGHAT, CDR2 FQNNGV. The ends were cut back, 0 bases at V and 1 base at J, with 9 bases in the middle. Here the CDR3 DNA reads TGTGCCAGCAGCTTAGAGGTTGCAGGGAACACTGAAGCTTTCTTT. Protein: CASSLEVAGNTEAFF.

The chain links TRBV6-5 to TRBJ2-7; D perhaps matches TRBD1 (6 bases). The CDR3 has 15 residues. Between the trimmed V and J ends, which lost 1 base and 5 bases, there was a span of 15 bases. The germline CDR1 and CDR2 sequences are MNHEY and SVGAGI. The CDR3 nucleotides are TGTGCCAGCAGTTACTATGTCGGGACACCTAACGAGCAGTACTTC. Its translation is CASSYYVGTPNEQYF.

The chain uses TRBV27 and TRBJ2-1, with 14 nucleotides matching TRBD2. The V gene end was trimmed by 4 bases and the J gene end by 0 bases; junction bases not matched to a gene: 11. This CDR3 is 20 amino acids long. Per the germline V gene, CDR1 is MNHEY and CDR2 is SMNVEV (reference sequence). The CDR3: CASSSIWAGTSGSSYNEQFF. CDR3 nucleotide sequence: TGTGCCAGCAGTTCCATATGGGCCGGGACTAGCGGGAGCTCCTACAATGAGCAGTTCTTC.

The chain joins TRBV6-5 to TRBJ2-1; D possibly corresponds to TRBD2 (7 bases). V was clipped by 3 bases and J by 4 bases, with 16 bases between them. This CDR3 has 16 amino acids. CDR1 and CDR2 (germline): MNHEY, SVGAGI. The CDR3 spells CASSYSGRGGYNEQFF. CDR3 coding DNA: TGTGCCAGCAGTTATTCCGGTAGGGGGGGTTACAATGAGCAGTTCTTC.

The chain couples TRBV6-5 to TRBJ2-7; 11 nucleotides agree with TRBD1. The junction had 5 bases not matched to a gene; V was cut back by 5 bases and J by 2 bases. Germline V lookup: CDR1 MNHEY, CDR2 SVGAGI. The CDR3 is made up of 15 amino acids. The CDR3 here is CASSTRDRGTYEQYF. Written as DNA, the CDR3 is TGTGCCAGCAGTACTCGGGACAGGGGGACCTACGAGCAGTACTTC.

The genes are TRBV6-1 and TRBJ2-7, with D unresolved. The germline V gene has CDR1 MNHNS and CDR2 SASEGT. V lost 3 bases and J 3 bases, leaving 12 bases between the germline ends. The CDR3 runs 14 residues. CDR3 protein: CASSEVRNYYEQYF. The CDR3 DNA follows: TGTGCCAGCAGTGAGGTGAGGAACTACTACGAGCAGTACTTC.

The gene calls are TRBV6-4 and TRBJ1-1; TRBD1 matches 10 bases. This CDR3 spans 13 amino acids. Germline lookup yields CDR1 MRHNA and CDR2 SNTAGT. The junction had 6 bases not matched to a gene; V was cut back by 6 bases and J by 8 bases. The DNA of the CDR3 is TGTGCCAGCAGAGGACAGGGGGAAGGAGAAGCTTTCTTT. This gives the protein CASRGQGEGEAFF.

The chain joins TRBV11-2 to TRBJ1-4, with D unresolved. The CDR3 sequence is 13 residues long. V lost 8 bases and J 5 bases, leaving 12 bases between the germline ends. The germline V gene has CDR1 SGHAT and CDR2 FQNNGV. CDR3 amino acids: CASAVGVNEKLFF. In DNA form, the CDR3 reads TGTGCCAGCGCGGTGGGAGTAAATGAAAAACTGTTTTTT.

This sequence joins TRBV4-1 and TRBJ2-1, with a tentative D call TRBD2 (7 bases). The CDR3 length is 19 residues. Per germline, CDR1 MGHRA and CDR2 YSYEKL. The V end was cut by 0 bases, the J end by 2 bases, with 20 bases between. CDR3: CASSQEMGGGGLAYNEQFF. The CDR3 nucleotides read TGCGCCAGCAGCCAAGAAATGGGAGGGGGGGGGCTAGCCTACAATGAGCAGTTCTTC.